These T cell receptor beta chains were read from a single sample in a study of blood T cell repertoires in COVID-19. Profiling relied on immunoSEQ multiplex PCR, and the TCRdb table lists in-frame clones only, not all of them. The repertoire holds some 150,000 clones, almost 90% seen once, with about 10% in the top ten. The specimen was peripheral blood. Receptors were obtained from a man in his fifties or sixties with active or convalescent COVID-19. Each CDR3 is given with its conserved first and last residue. D genes are given only for firm matches. The listing skips clone size in some rows; elsewhere it reads once, few, many or a size class.

CDR3nt	CDR3aa	v_gene	j_gene	abundance	d_gene
TGTGCCACCATGGGGAGAAGCACAGATACGCAGTATTTT	CATMGRSTDTQYF	TRBV7-9	TRBJ2-3	.	.
TGCGCCAGCAGCCTAGAGGGAGGGAACGGTCAGCCCCAGCATTTT	CASSLEGGNGQPQHF	TRBV5-1	TRBJ1-5	.	.
TGTGCCAGCAGCTTATCTAGCTTTGGGGCCAACGTCCTGACTTTC	CASSLSSFGANVLTF	TRBV7-2	TRBJ2-6	.	.
TGCGCCAGCAGCTTGGGCGGGGACGGTGAAAAACTGTTTTTT	CASSLGGDGEKLFF	TRBV5-1	TRBJ1-4	once	.
TGTGCCAGCAGCCAAGGGACTTCCATCTACGAGCAGTACTTC	CASSQGTSIYEQYF	TRBV4-2	TRBJ2-7	once	.
TGCGCCAGCAGCCGCGGGAGTAGCGGGAAGTTCAATGAGCAGTTCTTC	CASSRGSSGKFNEQFF	TRBV5-1	TRBJ2-1	.	TRBD2
TGTGCCAGCAGCTTAGATCGGAGCGGGGCCTCCTACAATGAGCAGTTCTTC	CASSLDRSGASYNEQFF	TRBV11-2	TRBJ2-1	.	TRBD2
TGCGCCAGCAGCTTAGAGTACCAAGAGACCCAGTACTTC	CASSLEYQETQYF	TRBV5-1	TRBJ2-5	.	.
TGTGCCAGCAGCCCGACTAGCAAGGGGATTTCACCCCTCCACTTT	CASSPTSKGISPLHF	TRBV9	TRBJ1-6	.	.
TGTGCCAGCAGTTTACTTCAGGGATCCTACAATGAGCAGTTCTTC	CASSLLQGSYNEQFF	TRBV27	TRBJ2-1	.	.
TGCGCCAGCAGCTTGGGTAGCGGGAGAGGGATAGATACGCAGTATTTT	CASSLGSGRGIDTQYF	TRBV5-1	TRBJ2-3	.	TRBD2
TGTGCCAGCAGCTTAGCAGGAGGGACCTACGAGCAGTACTTC	CASSLAGGTYEQYF	TRBV11-1	TRBJ2-7	.	.
TGTGCCAGTACGGGAGAGGTAGGCACTGAAGCTTTCTTT	CASTGEVGTEAFF	TRBV19	TRBJ1-1	.	.
TGTGCCACCAGGATGGGAGGCAAAAACATTCAGTACTTC	CATRMGGKNIQYF	TRBV6-5	TRBJ2-4	once	.
TGCGCCAGCAGCTCGACAGGGGACGAGCAGTACTTC	CASSSTGDEQYF	TRBV5-1	TRBJ2-7	once	TRBD1
TGCGCCAGCAGCCAAGATGGAGGGGGCTTTAATAAAAAACTGTTTTTT	CASSQDGGGFNKKLFF	TRBV4-1	TRBJ1-4	few	TRBD1
TGCGCCAGCAGCTTGGCCGGGGGCTCTGGAAACACCATATATTTT	CASSLAGGSGNTIYF	TRBV5-1	TRBJ1-3	.	.
TGTGCCAGCAGCCCGGGACTAGCGGGCCGTGAGCAGTTCTTC	CASSPGLAGREQFF	TRBV14	TRBJ2-1	.	TRBD2
TGTGCCAGCAGGGGACAGGGTGAGAACACTGAAGCTTTCTTT	CASRGQGENTEAFF	TRBV28	TRBJ1-1	.	TRBD1
TGTGCCAGCAGCCAAGAGAGGGCCTCGCTAGCTTTCTTT	CASSQERASLAFF	TRBV14	TRBJ1-1	.	.
TGTGCCAGCAGCTTAGGTTGGGGACAGGGGGCCTACGAGCAGTACTTC	CASSLGWGQGAYEQYF	TRBV7-9	TRBJ2-7	.	TRBD1
TGTGCCACCAGCAGAGATCTGGGGGCCCACTACACCTTC	CATSRDLGAHYTF	TRBV15	TRBJ1-2	.	.
TGTGCCAGCAGCGAAAATGGACTAGCGGGAGCCAAAAACATTCAGTACTTC	CASSENGLAGAKNIQYF	TRBV9	TRBJ2-4	.	TRBD2
TGCGCCAGCAGCTTGGGGGGGACTAGCGGGAGCAAAAACAATGAGCAGTTCTTC	CASSLGGTSGSKNNEQFF	TRBV5-1	TRBJ2-1	.	TRBD2
TGTGCCAGCAGTTACTACGCGGGACCTAAACCGGGGGAGCAGTACTTC	CASSYYAGPKPGEQYF	TRBV6-5	TRBJ2-7	.	.
TGTGCCAGCAGCGTAGGTTCGGTGACAGATACGCAGTATTTT	CASSVGSVTDTQYF	TRBV9	TRBJ2-3	.	.
TGTGCCAGTAGTATCTTGCGGGGACAGGGAAACGGGGAGCTGTTTTTT	CASSILRGQGNGELFF	TRBV19	TRBJ2-2	.	TRBD1
TGTGCCAGCACCCAGCACAGGGAAAATGAAAAACTGTTTTTT	CASTQHRENEKLFF	TRBV6-6	TRBJ1-4	.	.
TGTGCCAGCAGCCTTAGCCGACCCACAGATACGCAGTATTTT	CASSLSRPTDTQYF	TRBV6-2/TRBV6-3	TRBJ2-3	.	.
TGTGCCAGTAGTAGTGGGCGCTCGGCCGGGGAGCTGTTTTTT	CASSSGRSAGELFF	TRBV19	TRBJ2-2	.	.
TGTGCCACCAGCAGAGATTTGGGGCAGGTAGCTTTCTTT	CATSRDLGQVAFF	TRBV15	TRBJ1-1	.	.
TGTGCCAGCAGCGTAAATGGCCTCCGGGGGGCCTCTGGGGCCAACGTCCTGACTTTC	CASSVNGLRGASGANVLTF	TRBV9	TRBJ2-6	.	.
TGCAGCGTTGACGAAATGTCAGGGACGGGAGTTAAGGCTTTCTTT	CSVDEMSGTGVKAFF	TRBV29-1	TRBJ1-1	.	.
TGTGCCAGTAGTATAGGGGGGACTGATAATGGCTACACCTTC	CASSIGGTDNGYTF	TRBV19	TRBJ1-2	.	.
TGCAGCTCTGACTATGGCTACACCTTC	CSSDYGYTF	TRBV29-1	TRBJ1-2	.	.
TGTGCCAGCAGACACAGAGGACAGGGGCCCTGGGAGACCCAGTACTTC	CASRHRGQGPWETQYF	TRBV28	TRBJ2-5	.	TRBD1
TGTGCCAGCAGCGTAGGAGAGGGACTACCCCTGGCGTACGAGCAGTACTTC	CASSVGEGLPLAYEQYF	TRBV7-2	TRBJ2-7	once	TRBD2
TGTGCCAGCAGCCAAGCCGGGAGGGGCACGGACTATGGCTACACCTTC	CASSQAGRGTDYGYTF	TRBV14	TRBJ1-2	.	.
TGTGCCAGCAGTTTATGGAGGACAGGGGGTTTCGATGAGCAGTTCTTC	CASSLWRTGGFDEQFF	TRBV28	TRBJ2-1	.	TRBD1
TGTGCCAGTAGTAAGCAGACTAATCAGCCCCAGCATTTT	CASSKQTNQPQHF	TRBV19	TRBJ1-5	.	.
TGCGCCAGCAGCTTGGCAGGGTTCGAGCAGTACTTC	CASSLAGFEQYF	TRBV5-1	TRBJ2-7	.	.
TGCGCCAGCAGCTTGGGACAAGCGAACACTGAAGCTTTCTTT	CASSLGQANTEAFF	TRBV5-1	TRBJ1-1	.	.
TGTGCCAGCAGTCGGACAGGGAGGACTGAAGCTTTCTTT	CASSRTGRTEAFF	TRBV6-5	TRBJ1-1	.	TRBD1
TGCGCCAGCAGCTGGACAACAGCGAGCTCCTACAATGAGCAGTTCTTC	CASSWTTASSYNEQFF	TRBV5-1	TRBJ2-1	.	.
TGCGCCAGCAGCCAAGGACTAGCGGGAGGCACAGATACGCAGTATTTT	CASSQGLAGGTDTQYF	TRBV4-3	TRBJ2-3	.	TRBD2
TGTGCCAGCAGTGAAGATGCCAGGTTGAACACTGAAGCTTTCTTT	CASSEDARLNTEAFF	TRBV2	TRBJ1-1	.	.
TGCGCCAGCAGCTTGGCCTCTACGCGACTAGCGGCTACCTACGAGCAGTACTTC	CASSLASTRLAATYEQYF	TRBV5-1	TRBJ2-7	.	TRBD2
TGTGCCAGCTCACCGGTAGCGCAGGGACTAGCCAAAAACATTCAGTACTTC	CASSPVAQGLAKNIQYF	TRBV18	TRBJ2-4	.	.
TGTGCCAGCAGTTACTCAGGGGACAGGATGGGGAACACTGAAGCTTTCTTT	CASSYSGDRMGNTEAFF	TRBV6-2/TRBV6-3	TRBJ1-1	.	TRBD1
TGTGCCATCAGTGGCGGGACAGCAAATCAGCCCCAGCATTTT	CAISGGTANQPQHF	TRBV10-3	TRBJ1-5	.	TRBD1
TGTGCCAGCAGGACTAGGTTCGAGCAGTACTTC	CASRTRFEQYF	TRBV6-5	TRBJ2-7	.	.
TGTGCCAGCAGCCCAAGACAGGGGGCGTTGGGCGAGCAGTACTTC	CASSPRQGALGEQYF	TRBV7-3	TRBJ2-7	.	TRBD1
TGTGCCAGCAGTTTAGTCTTCCGGGGCACTGAAGCTTTCTTT	CASSLVFRGTEAFF	TRBV27	TRBJ1-1	.	.